The clone carrying this T cell receptor beta chain was seen a handful of times. Germline V CDR1 and CDR2: KGHSH, LQKENI. Trimming pared 3 bases from V and 5 bases from J, leaving 8 bases between. The CDR3 contains 12 residues. TCRdb re-analysed the 5' RACE reads in MiXCR, keeping a single row per CDR3 protein. Here the sample spans approximately 430,000 distinct CDR3 sequences, about a quarter being singletons. The sample comes from a study of T-cell memory formation after mild COVID-19. Sequenced input: PBMCs or a T cell subset sorted from them (not recorded which). The gene calls are TRBV18 and TRBJ2-7, with D unresolved. The clonotype originates from an adult woman who had mild COVID-19 (a few samples of this study predate the infection). Cell type and time point are not known. The CDR3 bases are TGTGCCAGCTCACCGAACCACGACGAGCAGTACTTC. This translates into CASSPNHDEQYF. Combining the CDR3 with reference TRBV18 and TRBJ2-7 gives the whole variable domain NAGVMQNPRHLVRRRGQEARLRCSPMKGHSHVYWYRQLPEEGLKFMVYLQKENIIDESGMPKERFSAEFPKEGPSILRIQQVVRGDSAAYFCASSPNHDEQYFGPGTRLTVT.